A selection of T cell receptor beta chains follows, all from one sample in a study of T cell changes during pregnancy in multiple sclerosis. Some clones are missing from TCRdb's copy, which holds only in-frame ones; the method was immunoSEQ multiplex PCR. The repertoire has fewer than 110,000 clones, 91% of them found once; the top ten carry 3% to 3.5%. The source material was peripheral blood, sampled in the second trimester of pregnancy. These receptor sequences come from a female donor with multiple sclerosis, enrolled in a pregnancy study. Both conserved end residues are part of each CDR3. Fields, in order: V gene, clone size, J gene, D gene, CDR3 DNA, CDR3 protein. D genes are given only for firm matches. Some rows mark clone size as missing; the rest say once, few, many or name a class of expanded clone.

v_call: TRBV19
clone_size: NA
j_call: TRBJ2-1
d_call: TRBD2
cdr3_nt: TGTGCCAGTAGTATGTCGGGAGGGTTATTTAGTAATGAGCAGTTCTTC
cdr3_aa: CASSMSGGLFSNEQFF

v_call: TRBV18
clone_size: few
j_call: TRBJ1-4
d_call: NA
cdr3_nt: TGTGCCAGCTCAACATATGGGGCGGAGGGACTGTTTTTT
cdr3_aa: CASSTYGAEGLFF

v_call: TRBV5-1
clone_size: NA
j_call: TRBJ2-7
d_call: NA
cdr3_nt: TGCGCCAGCAGCTTGGCGGCAGGAAGAACCTACGAGCAGTACTTC
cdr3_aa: CASSLAAGRTYEQYF

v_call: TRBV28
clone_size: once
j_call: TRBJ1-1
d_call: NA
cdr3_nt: TGTGCCAGCAGTCTCCCCAACACTGAAGCTTTCTTT
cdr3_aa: CASSLPNTEAFF

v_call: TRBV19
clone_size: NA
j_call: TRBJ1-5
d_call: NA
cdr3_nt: TGTGCCAGCAAGAGGGGGTACAATCAGCCCCAGCATTTT
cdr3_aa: CASKRGYNQPQHF

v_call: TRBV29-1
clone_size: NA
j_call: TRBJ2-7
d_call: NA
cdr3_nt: TGCAGCGTTGGTCAGGCCTCCGAGCAGTACTTC
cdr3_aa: CSVGQASEQYF

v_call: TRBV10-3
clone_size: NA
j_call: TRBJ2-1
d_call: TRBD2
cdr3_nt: TGTGCCATCAGTGAGTCGACGCCGGGAGGTACTTCCTACAATGAGCAGTTCTTC
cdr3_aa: CAISESTPGGTSYNEQFF

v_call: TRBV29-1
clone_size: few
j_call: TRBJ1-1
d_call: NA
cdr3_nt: TGCAGCGTTGAACCACAGGGAAACACTGAAGCTTTCTTT
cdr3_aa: CSVEPQGNTEAFF

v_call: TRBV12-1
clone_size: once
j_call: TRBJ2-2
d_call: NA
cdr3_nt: TGTGCCAGCAGCCCCTGGGACAGGGAAAACGGGGAGCTGTTTTTT
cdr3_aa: CASSPWDRENGELFF

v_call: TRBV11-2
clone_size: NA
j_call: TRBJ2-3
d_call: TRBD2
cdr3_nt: TGTGCCAGCAGCTCCCGACTAGCGGGAGGGCCAGCGACAGATACGCAGTATTTT
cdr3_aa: CASSSRLAGGPATDTQYF

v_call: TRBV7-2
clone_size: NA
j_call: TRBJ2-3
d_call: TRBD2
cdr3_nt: TGTGCCAGCAGCTACGGAGCGACTAGCGGGAGCGCAGATACGCAGTATTTT
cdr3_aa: CASSYGATSGSADTQYF

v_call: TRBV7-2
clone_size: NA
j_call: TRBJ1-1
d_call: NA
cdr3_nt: TGTGCCAGCAGCTTCCGGGGGAACACTGAAGCTTTCTTT
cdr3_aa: CASSFRGNTEAFF

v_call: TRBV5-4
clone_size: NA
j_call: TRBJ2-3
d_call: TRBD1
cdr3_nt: TGTGCCAGCAGCTTGTGGGACAGGGGGGATGGCACAGATACGCAGTATTTT
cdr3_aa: CASSLWDRGDGTDTQYF

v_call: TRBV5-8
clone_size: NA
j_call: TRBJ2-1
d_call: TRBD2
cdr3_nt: TGTGCCAGCAGCACCGAGCGGGAGTTCAACAATGAGCAGTTCTTC
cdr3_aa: CASSTEREFNNEQFF

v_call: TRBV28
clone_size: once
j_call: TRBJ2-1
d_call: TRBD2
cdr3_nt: TGTGCCAGCAGTTTAACTCTAGCGGGGACTACAAACAATGAGCAGTTCTTC
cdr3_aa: CASSLTLAGTTNNEQFF

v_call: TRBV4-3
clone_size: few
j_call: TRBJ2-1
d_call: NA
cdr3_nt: TGCGCCAGCAGCCAAGTCGCGGGAAACTACAATGAGCAGTTCTTC
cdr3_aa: CASSQVAGNYNEQFF

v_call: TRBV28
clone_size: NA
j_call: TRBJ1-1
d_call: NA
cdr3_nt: TGTGCCAGCAGTTTGCTGCTGGAGGCTTTCTTT
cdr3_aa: CASSLLLEAFF

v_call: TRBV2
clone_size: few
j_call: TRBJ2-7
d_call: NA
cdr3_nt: TGTGCCAGCAGTGAAGCCTTGACAGAACCCTACGAGCAGTACTTC
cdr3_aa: CASSEALTEPYEQYF

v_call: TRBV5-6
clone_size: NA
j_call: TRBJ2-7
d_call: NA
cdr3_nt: TGTGCCAGCAGCTTCGGGTGGGGCTTCTACGAGCAGTACTTC
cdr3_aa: CASSFGWGFYEQYF

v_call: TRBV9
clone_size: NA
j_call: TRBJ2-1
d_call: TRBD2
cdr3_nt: TGTGCCAGCAGCGGAAGACTAGCGGGGACTTCCTACAATGAGCAGTTCTTC
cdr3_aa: CASSGRLAGTSYNEQFF

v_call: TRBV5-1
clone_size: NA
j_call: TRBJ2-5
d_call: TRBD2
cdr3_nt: TGCGCCAGCAGCTTGACTCTAGCGGCCGGAGAGACCCAGTACTTC
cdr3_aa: CASSLTLAAGETQYF

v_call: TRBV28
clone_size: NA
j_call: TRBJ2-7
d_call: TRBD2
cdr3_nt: TGTGCCAGCACCACTAAGGGGCGGGAGTATTACGAGCAGTACTTC
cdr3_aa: CASTTKGREYYEQYF

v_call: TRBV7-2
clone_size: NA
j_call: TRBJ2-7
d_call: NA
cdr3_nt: TGTGCCAGCAGCCCTTTCGCGGGGCCAGCCTACGAGCAGTACTTC
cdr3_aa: CASSPFAGPAYEQYF

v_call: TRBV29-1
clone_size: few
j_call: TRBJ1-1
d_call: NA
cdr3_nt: TGCAGCGTTACCTGGGGGGGCTTAAGGCACACTGAAGCTTTCTTT
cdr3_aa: CSVTWGGLRHTEAFF

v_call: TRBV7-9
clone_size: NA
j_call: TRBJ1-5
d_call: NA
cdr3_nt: TGTGCCAGCAGCGACAGTCCCTTGGAGCCCCAGCATTTT
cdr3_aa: CASSDSPLEPQHF

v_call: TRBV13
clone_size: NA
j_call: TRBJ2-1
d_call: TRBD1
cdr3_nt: TGTGCCAGCATCCCTCCGGGACAGGGCTACAATGAGCAGTTCTTC
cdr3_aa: CASIPPGQGYNEQFF

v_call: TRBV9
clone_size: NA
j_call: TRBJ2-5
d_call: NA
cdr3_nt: TGTGCCAGCAGCGGTGGGGCCGCTTTCCCCCAAGAGACCCAGTACTTC
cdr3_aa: CASSGGAAFPQETQYF

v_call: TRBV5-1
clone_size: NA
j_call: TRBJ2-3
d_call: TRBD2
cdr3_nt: TGCGCCAGCAGAGAAGGTCTAGCGGGAAGTACAGATACGCAGTATTTT
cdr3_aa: CASREGLAGSTDTQYF

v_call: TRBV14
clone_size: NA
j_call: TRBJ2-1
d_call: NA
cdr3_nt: TGTGCCAGCAGCCAAGATTATCGGGAGCAGTTCTTC
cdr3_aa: CASSQDYREQFF

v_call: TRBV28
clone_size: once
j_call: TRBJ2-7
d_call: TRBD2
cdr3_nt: TGTGCCAGCAGTCCCCAAAGCGGGAGCTCCTACGAGCAGTACTTC
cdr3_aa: CASSPQSGSSYEQYF

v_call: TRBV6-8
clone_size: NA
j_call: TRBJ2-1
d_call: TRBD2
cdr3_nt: TGTGCCAGCAGCCAGGGACTAGCGGGACACTACAATGAGCAGTTCTTC
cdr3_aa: CASSQGLAGHYNEQFF

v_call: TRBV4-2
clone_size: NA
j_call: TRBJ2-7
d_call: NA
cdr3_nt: TGTGCCAGCAGCCAAGGTGTGGGAACGGGGTCCTACGAGCAGTACTTC
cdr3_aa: CASSQGVGTGSYEQYF

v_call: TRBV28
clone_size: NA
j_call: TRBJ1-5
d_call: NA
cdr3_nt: TGTGCCAGCGCAAACCAAGGGGTCGGCAATCAGCCCCAGCATTTT
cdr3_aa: CASANQGVGNQPQHF

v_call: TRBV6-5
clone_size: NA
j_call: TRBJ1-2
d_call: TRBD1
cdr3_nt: TGTGCCAGCATCGACAGGGGAAACTATGGCTACACCTTC
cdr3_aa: CASIDRGNYGYTF

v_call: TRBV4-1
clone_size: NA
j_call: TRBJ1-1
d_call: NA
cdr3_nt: TGCGCCAGCAGCCAAGGCGGGGAAGCTTTCTTT
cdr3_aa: CASSQGGEAFF

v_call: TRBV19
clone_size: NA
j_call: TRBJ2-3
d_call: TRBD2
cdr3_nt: TGTGCCAGTAGCTTTCTAGCGGGAGAGGGAGATACGCAGTATTTT
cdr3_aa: CASSFLAGEGDTQYF

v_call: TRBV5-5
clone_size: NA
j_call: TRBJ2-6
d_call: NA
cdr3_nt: TGTGCCAGCAGCTCCCTCCGGGACACCTCACGACTCTCTGGGGCCAACGTCCTGACTTTC
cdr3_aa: CASSSLRDTSRLSGANVLTF

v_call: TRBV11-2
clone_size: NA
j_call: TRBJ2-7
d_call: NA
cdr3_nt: TGTGCCAGCAACCAACTCCTAGATCGCGAGCAGTACTTC
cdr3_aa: CASNQLLDREQYF

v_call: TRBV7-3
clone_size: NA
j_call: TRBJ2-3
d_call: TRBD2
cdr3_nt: TGTGCCAGCAGCGCCACTAGCGGGCCTGATAATACGCAGTATTTT
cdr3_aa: CASSATSGPDNTQYF

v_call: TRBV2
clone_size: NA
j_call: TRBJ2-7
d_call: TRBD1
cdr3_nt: TGTGCCAGCAGGCCCTCGGGGACAGGGAGGCGCGAGCAGTACTTC
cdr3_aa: CASRPSGTGRREQYF

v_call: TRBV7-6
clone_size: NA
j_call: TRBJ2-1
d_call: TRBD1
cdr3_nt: TGTGCCAGCAGCTTCGCCATACAGGGGGACAATGAGCAGTTCTTC
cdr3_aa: CASSFAIQGDNEQFF

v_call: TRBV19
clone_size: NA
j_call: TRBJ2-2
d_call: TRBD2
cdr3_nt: TGTGCCAGTAGTATGGGTACTAGCGGGAGGATCACCGGGGAGCTGTTTTTT
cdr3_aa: CASSMGTSGRITGELFF

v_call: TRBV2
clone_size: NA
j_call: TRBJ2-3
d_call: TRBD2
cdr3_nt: TGTGCCAGCACTGACTCTAGCGGTAGCACAGATACGCAGTATTTT
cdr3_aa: CASTDSSGSTDTQYF

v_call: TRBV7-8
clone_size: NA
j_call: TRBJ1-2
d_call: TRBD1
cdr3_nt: TGTGCCAGCAGCTCCTTGCCCCGGGACAGGGGCTCTCCCACCTTC
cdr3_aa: CASSSLPRDRGSPTF

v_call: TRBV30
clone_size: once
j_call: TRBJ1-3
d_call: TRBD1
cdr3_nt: TGTGCCTGGAGACCTCGGACAGGGGACTCTGGAAACACCATATATTTT
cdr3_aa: CAWRPRTGDSGNTIYF

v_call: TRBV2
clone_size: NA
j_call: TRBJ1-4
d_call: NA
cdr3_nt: TGTGCCAGCAGACTTGACAGTTTAGGTCGTGAAAAACTGTTTTTT
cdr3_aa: CASRLDSLGREKLFF

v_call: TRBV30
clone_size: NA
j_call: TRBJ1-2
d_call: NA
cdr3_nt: TGTGCCTGGAACGGGGTCGGGGGAGGTGGCTACACCTTC
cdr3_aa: CAWNGVGGGGYTF

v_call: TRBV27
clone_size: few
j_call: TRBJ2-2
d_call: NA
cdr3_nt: TGTGCCAGCAGCGTCCGGAGGGCCGGGGAGCTGTTTTTT
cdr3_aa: CASSVRRAGELFF

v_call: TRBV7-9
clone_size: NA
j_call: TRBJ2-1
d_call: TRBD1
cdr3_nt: TGTGCCAGCAGCTTTGGACAGGGCCCCTACAATGAGCAGTTCTTC
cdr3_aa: CASSFGQGPYNEQFF

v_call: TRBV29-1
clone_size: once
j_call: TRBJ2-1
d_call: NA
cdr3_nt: TGCAGCGTTGATCGGGGGGCTATATCCTACAATGAGCAGTTCTTC
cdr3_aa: CSVDRGAISYNEQFF

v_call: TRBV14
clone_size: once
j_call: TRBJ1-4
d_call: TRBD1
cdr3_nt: TGTGCCAGCAGCCAAGAAGTTAGGACAGGGGGCGCGCCTAATGAAAAACTGTTTTTT
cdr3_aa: CASSQEVRTGGAPNEKLFF

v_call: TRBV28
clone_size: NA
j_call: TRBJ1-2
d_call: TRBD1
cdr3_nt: TGTGCCAGCAGCGACACTACAGGGGGCTCGGACGGCTACACCTTC
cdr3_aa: CASSDTTGGSDGYTF

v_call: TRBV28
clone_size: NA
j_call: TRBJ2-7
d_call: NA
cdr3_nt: TGTGCCAGCAGTCTACAGCTCTATGAGCAGTACTTC
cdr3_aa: CASSLQLYEQYF

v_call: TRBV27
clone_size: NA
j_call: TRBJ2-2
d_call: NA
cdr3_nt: TGTGCCAGCAGCCGTATGTCGAACACCGGGGAGCTGTTTTTT
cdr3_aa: CASSRMSNTGELFF

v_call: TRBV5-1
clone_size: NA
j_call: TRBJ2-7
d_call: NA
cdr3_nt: TGCGCCAGCAGCTTGGCCGGGCAGCGGAACTACGAGCAGTACTTC
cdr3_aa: CASSLAGQRNYEQYF

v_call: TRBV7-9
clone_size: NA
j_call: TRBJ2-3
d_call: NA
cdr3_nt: TGTGCCAGTTCCAGGGTGGCCCGCACAGATACGCAGTATTTT
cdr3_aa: CASSRVARTDTQYF

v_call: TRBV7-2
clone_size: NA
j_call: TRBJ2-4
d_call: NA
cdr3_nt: TGTGCCAGCAGCTCCGATCCCGGGACAAAGGTGTACTTC
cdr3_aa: CASSSDPGTKVYF

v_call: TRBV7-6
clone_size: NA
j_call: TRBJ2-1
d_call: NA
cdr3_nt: TGTGCCAGCAGCTTAAACCGGGAGAGAAACAATGAGCAGTTCTTC
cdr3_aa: CASSLNRERNNEQFF